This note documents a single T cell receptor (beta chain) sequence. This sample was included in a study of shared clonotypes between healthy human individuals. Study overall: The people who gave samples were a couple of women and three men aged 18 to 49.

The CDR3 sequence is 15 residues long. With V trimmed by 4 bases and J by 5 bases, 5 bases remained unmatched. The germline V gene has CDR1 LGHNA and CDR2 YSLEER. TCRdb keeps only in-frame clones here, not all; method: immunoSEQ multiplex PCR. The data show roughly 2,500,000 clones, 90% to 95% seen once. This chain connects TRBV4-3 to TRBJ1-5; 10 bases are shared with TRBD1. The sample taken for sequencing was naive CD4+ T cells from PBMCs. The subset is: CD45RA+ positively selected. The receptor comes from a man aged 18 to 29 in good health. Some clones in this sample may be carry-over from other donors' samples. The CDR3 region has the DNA TGCGCCAGCAGCCTAGAGACAGGGGGCCATCAGCCCCAGCATTTT. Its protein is CASSLETGGHQPQHF.